These 9 T cell receptor beta chains were sequenced from one sample in a study of memory CD8 T cells in hepatitis C reinfection. Using immunoSEQ multiplex PCR, the repertoire was profiled, and TCRdb retains in-frame clones only, with some absent. The sample contains under 60,000 clones, 85% to 90% of which appear only once. Time point denoted: pre-reinfection, 55 to 20 weeks before reinfection detection. The sorted cells went straight to TCR sequencing with no prior in vitro expansion. The source material was naive CD8+ T cells sorted from blood. The receptors derive from a man aged 18 to 35 with hepatitis C virus infection.

The chain employs TRBV27 and TRBJ2-7; the match to TRBD2 covers 10 bases. CDR3 length: 14 residues. Germline-derived CDR1 and CDR2 are MNHEY and SMNVEV (reference sequence). The J segment lost 1 base and the V segment lost 6 bases, leaving 3 bases of the junction unmatched. CDR3 DNA: TGTGCCAGCAGCTCGGGACTAGCGTCCTACGAGCAGTACTTC. It specifies CASSSGLASYEQYF.

The chain employs TRBV6-1 and TRBJ2-1; 8 bases align to TRBD2. The CDR3 has 16 amino acids. Germline values: CDR1 MNHNS, CDR2 SASEGT. V shed 1 base, J shed 3 bases, and the junction held 5 bases outside the gene matches. In nucleotides, the CDR3 is TGTGCCAGCAGTGAAGTAAGCGGGAGCCTCTACAATGAGCAGTTCTTC. This gives the protein CASSEVSGSLYNEQFF.

The rearrangement joins TRBV5-1 to TRBJ2-1; 10 nucleotides agree with TRBD2. CDR3 length: 17 residues. The germline CDR1 and CDR2 sequences are SGHRS and YFSETQ. Trimming at V came to 4 bases and at J to 3 bases, leaving 10 bases not matched to a gene. CDR3 residues: CASSLTGLADDYNEQFF. CDR3 DNA: TGCGCCAGCAGCCTGACCGGACTAGCGGACGACTACAATGAGCAGTTCTTC. Drawing the rest from reference TRBV5-1 and TRBJ2-1, the complete variable domain is KAGVTQTPRYLIKTRGQQVTLSCSPISGHRSVSWYQQTPGQGLQFLFEYFSETQRNKGNFPGRFSGRQFSNSRSEMNVSTLELGDSALYLCASSLTGLADDYNEQFFGPGTRLTVL.

The chain recombines TRBV28 with TRBJ2-1; possibly TRBD1 for D (7 bases). CDR3 length equals 21 residues. CDR1 and CDR2 from the germline V gene are MDHEN and SYDVKM. Trimming took 3 bases from V and 0 from J, leaving 27 bases between them. The CDR3 DNA follows: TGTGCCAGCAGTTTCTCCCGGGGGACAGCGCCTTTCATTAGCTCCTACAATGAGCAGTTCTTC. It specifies CASSFSRGTAPFISSYNEQFF.

The chain links TRBV4-1 to TRBJ2-7; 9 positions agree with TRBD1. J gave up 6 bases and V 0 bases, and 6 bases lay outside the gene matches. CDR1 and CDR2 (germline): MGHRA, YSYEKL. This CDR3 contains 15 residues. CDR3 protein: CASSQDGTGLSEQYV. CDR3 DNA sequence: TGCGCCAGCAGCCAAGACGGGACAGGGCTTTCCGAGCAGTACGTC.

The chain has TRBV6-5 and TRBJ2-7; the D gene is possibly TRBD1 (5 bases). Trimming took off 0 bases at V and 3 bases at J, with 15 bases between the two ends. This CDR3 region has 16 residues. Germline V gives CDR1 MNHEY, CDR2 SVGAGI. CDR3 residues: CASSYSIATESYEQYV. The CDR3 nucleotides read TGTGCCAGCAGTTACTCGATTGCGACAGAAAGCTACGAGCAGTACGTC.

This clone occurred once. V usage is TRBV9 and J usage is TRBJ2-7; the match to TRBD2 covers 7 bases. Per germline, CDR1 SGDLS and CDR2 YYNGEE. Trimming cost V 1 base and J 7 bases; bases outside gene matches: 5. The CDR3 extends over 13 amino acids. The DNA of the CDR3 is TGTGCCAGCAGCGTAAGCGGGGTGGGGGAGCAGTACTTC. It translates to CASSVSGVGEQYF.

This clone occurred once. The CDR3 spells CASSLAGYSYEQYF. For the CDR3, the DNA is TGTGCCAGCAGCCTAGCGGGTTACTCCTACGAGCAGTACTTC. The J gene is TRBJ2-7, the V gene TRBV27; TRBD2 agrees at 8 bases. V dropped 6 bases and J dropped 0; count of bases not matched to a gene: 4. The CDR3 is 14 residues long. From germline, CDR1 is MNHEY and CDR2 SMNVEV (reference sequence).

V gene TRBV7-9 combines with J gene TRBJ2-5; TRBD2 might be the D (5 bases). The CDR3 runs to 14 residues. Trimming shortened V by 7 bases and J by 3 bases, and 15 bases separated the two germline ends. Germline V gives CDR1 SEHNR, CDR2 FQNEAQ (reference sequence). CDR3 in DNA: TGTGCCAGCATAGGTTCGGGATTCGAAGAGACCCAGTACTTC. Residues: CASIGSGFEETQYF.